This T cell receptor (beta chain) was profiled in a study of technical replicates of blood from several donors. Measured with immunoSEQ multiplex PCR; TCRdb has only the in-frame clones, and not every one. This table holds more than 65,000 clones, 95% to 98% found once. The germline V gene encodes CDR1 SGDLS and CDR2 YYNGEE. With 0 bases removed from V and 1 base from J, the gap between germline ends came to 7 bases. This CDR3 is built from 14 residues. Source material: T cells isolated from PBMCs. The gene calls are TRBV9 and TRBJ2-5; D uncertain. The origin of this receptor is a human donor in good health. The CDR3: CASSVAVFQETQYF. CDR3 DNA: TGTGCCAGCAGCGTAGCCGTATTCCAAGAGACCCAGTACTTC.